A selection of T cell receptor beta chains follows, all from one sample in a study of blood T cells in healthy people across ages. TCRdb re-called the 5' RACE reads through MiXCR, storing one row per CDR3 protein. Found here are some 900,000 distinct CDR3 sequences, around 46% of them singletons; the top ten hold 13%. Sequencing was done on a sample of blood. The receptors derive from a young man in good health. Each CDR3 is given with its conserved first and last residue.

V gene,J gene,CDR3 protein
TRBV5-1,TRBJ2-5,CASSVYQETQYF
TRBV4-1,TRBJ2-5,CASRLWGGQETQYF
TRBV4-3,TRBJ2-3,CASSPGGQATDTQYF
TRBV28,TRBJ1-5,CASSWDRASNQPQHF
TRBV20-1,TRBJ2-5,CSARDRGLRETQYF
TRBV6-5,TRBJ2-3,CASSYGTGGADTQYF
TRBV4-2,TRBJ1-6,CASSQATSSYNSPLHF
TRBV5-5,TRBJ2-1,CASSPPLSSYNEQFF
TRBV6-1,TRBJ2-5,CASLLAGTGETQYF
TRBV5-1,TRBJ1-1,CASSPKGQGGSEAFF
TRBV11-3,TRBJ2-1,CASSLVPSGGGEQFF
TRBV27,TRBJ1-2,CASSSRGGDYGYTF
TRBV20-1,TRBJ2-3,CSASDTGGTDTQYF
TRBV29-1,NA,CSVVRDSHEQYF
TRBV20-1,TRBJ2-7,CSAREGAGGRYEQYF
TRBV10-3,TRBJ2-7,CAINPTGGHEQYF
TRBV5-5,TRBJ1-6,CASSLDQGVNSPLHF
TRBV27,TRBJ2-5,CASSRSGRGQETQYF
TRBV27,TRBJ1-3,CASSGQGRNTIYF
TRBV18,TRBJ2-3,CASSPPGSQSTTDTQYF
TRBV2,TRBJ2-5,CASSDHRGYQETQYF
TRBV4-3,TRBJ2-7,CASSRGSGGVYEQYF
TRBV15,TRBJ2-3,CATSRDQTGQTQYF
TRBV6-2/TRBV6-3,TRBJ1-5,CASSYAAGQRFNQPQHF
TRBV14,TRBJ2-7,CASSQTSVGEQYF
TRBV7-3,NA,CASSFLPGREQYF
TRBV4-2,TRBJ2-1,CASSQPSGGDDNEQFF
TRBV6-2/TRBV6-3,TRBJ2-1,CASSFLPGGGPSSYNEQFF
TRBV28,TRBJ1-1,CASSLRIMNTEAFF
TRBV12-3/TRBV12-4,TRBJ2-7,CASSEQGYEQYF
TRBV10-3,TRBJ2-1,CAISAGTATIEQFF
TRBV20-1,TRBJ2-1,CSAYDLEQFF
TRBV27,TRBJ2-2,CASSKGLAGLSGELFF
TRBV3-1,TRBJ2-1,CASSQDRPGGTSEQFF
TRBV3-1,TRBJ2-4,CASSIGTKWRNKGQYF
TRBV7-6,TRBJ1-1,CASSLIGENTEAFF
TRBV28,TRBJ2-1,CASSPRDTELHNEQFF
TRBV2,TRBJ2-3,CASSLPMTSGGDTQYF
TRBV5-6,TRBJ2-7,CASSKLSGGAYEQYF
TRBV6-1,TRBJ1-2,CASSEVGVYGYTF
TRBV4-1,TRBJ2-7,CASRGQGGDEQYF
TRBV12-3/TRBV12-4,TRBJ1-5,CASSRSTGNQPQHF
TRBV4-1,TRBJ2-1,CAGSQPPNEQFF
TRBV4-1,TRBJ2-7,CASSQMGTVYEQYF
TRBV12-3/TRBV12-4,TRBJ2-5,CASSPSLGGAETQYF
TRBV20-1,TRBJ1-5,CSAREGLLNQPQHF
TRBV6-5,NA,CASGLESTYEQYF
TRBV3-1,TRBJ2-5,CASGSGLIQETQYF
TRBV3-1,TRBJ2-5,CASSQVGAQETQYF
TRBV20-1,TRBJ1-1,CSASKDTEAFF
TRBV6-2/TRBV6-3,TRBJ2-7,CASHRDTLFYEQYF
TRBV15,TRBJ2-1,CATSRLTSGGANEQFF
TRBV4-1,TRBJ1-1,CASSQDARWNTEAFF